These 31 T cell receptor beta chains came from one sample sequenced in a study of OX40 agonist ivuxolimab in advanced cancers. The method was immunoSEQ multiplex PCR; TCRdb's version includes in-frame clones alone and lacks a portion of them. The sample shows under 140,000 clones, roughly 89% of them seen only once. The sequences come from CD4+ or CD8+ T cells sorted from blood, collected in a trial of the OX40 agonist ivuxolimab. The receptors come from an adult with an advanced solid tumor such as melanoma, head and neck, liver or kidney cancer.

The rearrangement links TRBV4-3 to TRBJ2-7; 11 bases agree with TRBD2. CDR3 length: 18 residues. J gave up 0 bases and V 0 bases, and 7 bases lay outside the gene matches. Germline loops: CDR1 LGHNA, CDR2 YSLEER. CDR3 nucleotide sequence: TGCGCCAGCAGCCAAGATTTTGGAGGGACTAGCGGCTCCTACGAGCAGTACTTC. Amino acid sequence: CASSQDFGGTSGSYEQYF.

The rearrangement links TRBV4-3 to TRBJ1-2, with 7 nucleotides matching TRBD1. V was clipped by 0 bases and J by 3 bases; unmatched bases: 10. The CDR3 has 17 amino acids. Germline CDR1 reads LGHNA; CDR2 reads YSLEER. The chain's CDR3 is CASSQEGSRGLYYGYTF. CDR3 sequence (DNA): TGCGCCAGCAGCCAAGAGGGAAGCAGGGGGTTATACTATGGCTACACCTTC.

This clone appeared a single time. The chain employs TRBV5-1 and TRBJ1-2, with D possibly TRBD1 on 6 matching bases. CDR3 length: 14 amino acids. CDR1 is SGHRS, CDR2 YFSETQ, per germline. Trimming pared 0 bases from V and 5 bases from J, leaving 11 bases between. The CDR3 is CASSLADRSYGYTF. CDR3 DNA sequence: TGCGCCAGCAGCTTGGCTGACAGGTCTTATGGCTACACCTTC.

The chain has TRBV28 and TRBJ2-7; TRBD2 matches at 15 bases. Trimming cost V 1 base and J 7 bases; bases outside gene matches: 8. The CDR3 spans 17 residues. Germline CDR1 reads MDHEN; CDR2 reads SYDVKM. CDR3 in DNA: TGTGCCAGCAGTTTATCCGGACTAGCGGGAGGGCTTAGAGAGCAGTACTTC. Protein sequence: CASSLSGLAGGLREQYF.

A note on this clone: Other DNA sequences in this sample translate to the same CDR3. The rearrangement uses TRBV6-4 and TRBJ1-1; TRBD1 matches at 7 bases. Per the germline V gene, CDR1 is MRHNA and CDR2 is SNTAGT. After removal of 3 bases from V and 5 bases from J, the junction contained 3 bases not matched to a gene. The CDR3 extends over 13 amino acids. CDR3 bases: TGTGCCAGCAGTGAGCAGGGGGGGACTGAAGCTTTCTTT. The encoded protein is CASSEQGGTEAFF.

CDR3 nucleotides: TGTGCCAGCTCACCACCAGGGACAGGGGTCACCGGGGAGCTGTTTTTT. Its protein is CASSPPGTGVTGELFF. The chain couples TRBV18 to TRBJ2-2; 10 bases map to TRBD1. The germline CDR1 and CDR2 sequences are KGHSH and LQKENI. The CDR3 runs 16 residues. Germline trimming cut 0 bases from V and 4 bases from J; bases unmatched to any gene: 2. The full variable domain, with the rest looked up from reference TRBV18 and TRBJ2-2, is NAGVMQNPRHLVRRRGQEARLRCSPMKGHSHVYWYRQLPEEGLKFMVYLQKENIIDESGMPKERFSAEFPKEGPSILRIQQVVRGDSAAYFCASSPPGTGVTGELFFGEGSRLTVL.

The chain links TRBV28 to TRBJ1-2; 8 nucleotides match TRBD1. The CDR3 sequence is 16 residues long. Germline CDR1 is MDHEN and CDR2 is SYDVKM. Unmatched junction bases numbered 10, after V lost 1 base and J lost 6 bases. CDR3 in DNA: TGTGCCAGCAGTTTATATGACACAGGGGGAAGCCATGGCTACACCTTC. This encodes CASSLYDTGGSHGYTF.

V gene TRBV19 combines with J gene TRBJ2-2; 10 bases line up with TRBD1. With 4 bases clipped from V and 5 bases from J, the junction kept 7 bases outside the gene matches. This CDR3 contains 16 residues. Germline CDR1 and CDR2: LNHDA and SQIVND (reference sequence). The chain's CDR3 is CASSTRTGGRTGELFF. The CDR3 DNA is TGTGCCAGTAGTACTCGGACAGGGGGGAGGACCGGGGAGCTGTTTTTT.

The CDR3 sequence is CSVVGAGGEETQYF. The CDR3 DNA reads TGCAGCGTTGTCGGCGCGGGAGGAGAAGAGACCCAGTACTTC. The chain employs TRBV29-1 and TRBJ2-5, with 8 positions matching TRBD2. The V gene's germline CDR1 is SQVTM and CDR2 ANQGSEA. This CDR3 contains 14 residues. Trimming cost V 4 bases and J 3 bases; bases outside gene matches: 7.

This rearrangement joins TRBV30 to TRBJ1-3, with TRBD1 as a possible D gene (6 bases). Germline V gene lookup returns CDR1 GTSNPN and CDR2 SVGIG (reference sequence). The length of the CDR3 is 15 residues. V lost 3 bases and J 1 base, leaving 13 bases between the germline ends. The CDR3 spells CAWRVYRDSGNTIYF. The CDR3 region has the DNA TGTGCCTGGAGGGTGTACAGGGATTCTGGAAACACCATATATTTT.

This chain joins TRBV6-1 and TRBJ2-7; 9 positions match TRBD1. The V gene's germline CDR1 is MNHNS and CDR2 SASEGT. Unmatched junction bases numbered 5, after V lost 8 bases and J lost 3 bases. This CDR3 comprises 13 residues. The CDR3 sequence: CASSGQGSYEQYF. DNA for the CDR3: TGTGCCAGCTCCGGACAGGGGAGCTACGAGCAGTACTTC.

CDR3 nucleotides: TGTGCCAGCAGCTTCGACAGGGCCGTCACCGGGGAGCTGTTTTTT. Translated: CASSFDRAVTGELFF. The V call is TRBV5-4, the J call TRBJ2-2; 7 nucleotides line up with TRBD1. This CDR3 is 15 amino acids long. Per the germline V gene, CDR1 is SGHNT and CDR2 is YYREEE (reference sequence). The ends lost 2 bases at V and 4 bases at J; junction bases unmatched: 5.

This sequence joins TRBV5-1 and TRBJ2-7; 7 bases align to TRBD2. The CDR3 is 14 residues long. The J segment lost 3 bases and the V segment lost 0 bases, leaving 3 bases of the junction unmatched. Germline V lookup: CDR1 SGHRS, CDR2 YFSETQ. CDR3 sequence: CASSLELANYEQYF. CDR3 DNA sequence: TGCGCCAGCAGCTTGGAACTAGCGAACTACGAGCAGTACTTC.

In its sample, this clone was seen once. V gene TRBV29-1 combines with J gene TRBJ1-2, with D perhaps TRBD1 (6 bases). The germline CDR1 and CDR2 sequences are SQVTM and ANQGSEA. This CDR3 spans 9 amino acids. Trimming stripped 7 bases from V and 6 bases from J, with 6 bases between. The CDR3 loop reads CSEGDGYTF. Here the CDR3 DNA reads TGCAGCGAGGGGGATGGCTACACCTTC.

The table lists this clone with a count of one. The V call is TRBV19, the J call TRBJ1-3, with D uncertain. The CDR3 has 13 residues. CDR1 and CDR2 from the germline V gene are LNHDA and SQIVND (reference sequence). Trimming took off 6 bases at V and 5 bases at J, with 11 bases between the two ends. The DNA for the CDR3 is TGTGCCAGTAGAGTGGACGGGCGAAACACCATATATTTT. Translating it yields CASRVDGRNTIYF.

The chain uses TRBV5-1 and TRBJ2-7; D perhaps matches TRBD2 (5 bases). The CDR3 sequence is 15 residues long. Trimming shortened V by 4 bases and J by 5 bases, and 19 bases separated the two germline ends. Germline V gives CDR1 SGHRS, CDR2 YFSETQ. The CDR3, as DNA: TGCGCCAGCAGCCCCCATTCCGGTGACGGGAACGAGCAGTACTTC. Translating it yields CASSPHSGDGNEQYF.

This sequence joins TRBV5-1 and TRBJ2-2; TRBD2 agrees at 9 bases. CDR1 and CDR2 (germline): SGHRS, YFSETQ. The CDR3 contains 16 residues. The V and J ends lost 4 bases and 7 bases, in that order; junction bases with no gene match: 11. DNA of the CDR3: TGCGCCAGCAGCCTATTAGCGGGAGCCGGTGGCGGGGAGCTGTTTTTT. Residues: CASSLLAGAGGGELFF.

In this sample, this clone turned up a few times. V and J are TRBV4-1 and TRBJ1-5; 10 nucleotides match TRBD1. V dropped 4 bases and J dropped 4; count of bases not matched to a gene: 4. Germline V gene data show CDR1 as MGHRA and CDR2 as YSYEKL. The CDR3 sequence is 15 residues long. CDR3 in DNA: TGCGCCAGCAGCCGGGAGGGACAGGGGAATCAGCCCCAGCATTTT. Protein product: CASSREGQGNQPQHF.

J is TRBJ1-2 and V is TRBV18; D gene uncertain. Trimming took 6 bases from V and 7 from J, leaving 12 bases between them. Germline lookup yields CDR1 KGHSH and CDR2 LQKENI. This CDR3 comprises 12 residues. CDR3 residues: CASSPNPVGYTF. The CDR3 DNA sequence: TGTGCCAGCTCCCCGAATCCGGTTGGCTACACCTTC.

V and J are TRBV11-2 and TRBJ1-1, with D possibly TRBD1 on 6 matching bases. The CDR3 has 15 residues. The germline gives CDR1 SGHAT, CDR2 FQNNGV. V shed 5 bases and J shed 1 base, with 14 bases lying between them. Written as DNA, the CDR3 is TGTGCCAGCAGCAAAAGGGGGGTGGAGAACACTGAAGCTTTCTTT. It is translated as CASSKRGVENTEAFF.

The V and J genes are TRBV5-1 and TRBJ1-1, with 7 bases fitting TRBD1. CDR1 and CDR2 from the germline V gene are SGHRS and YFSETQ. The CDR3 is 12 amino acids. Losses at the gene ends were 8 bases for V and 2 bases for J; bases not matched to a gene: 3. The DNA of the CDR3 is TGCGCCAGTGGACAGGTTAACACTGAAGCTTTCTTT. This translates into CASGQVNTEAFF.

The chain couples TRBV9 to TRBJ2-1; 13 nucleotides align to TRBD2. V shed 2 bases, J shed 0 bases, and the junction held 8 bases outside the gene matches. CDR3 length equals 19 residues. In germline, CDR1 is SGDLS, CDR2 YYNGEE. In DNA, the CDR3 is TGTGCCAGCAGCGTGGAGACTAGCGGGGGGCCCAGCTCCTACAATGAGCAGTTCTTC. Translating gives CASSVETSGGPSSYNEQFF.

The chain employs TRBV10-3 and TRBJ2-1; maybe TRBD1 (6 bases). This CDR3 spans 13 amino acids. In germline, CDR1 is ENHRY, CDR2 SYGVKD. With 10 bases removed from V and 7 bases from J, the gap between germline ends came to 17 bases. The CDR3 bases are TGTGCCACCAAAAAAACACAGGGAAATGAGCAGTTCTTC. Encoded protein: CATKKTQGNEQFF.

V gene TRBV5-6 combines with J gene TRBJ2-3; D is possibly TRBD1 (6 bases). The CDR3 covers 17 residues. V lost 0 bases to trimming and J lost 4 bases, with 18 bases between them. Germline CDR1 SGHDT, CDR2 YYEEEE. The CDR3 is CASSLAVQGFSSDTQYF. CDR3 DNA sequence: TGTGCCAGCAGCTTGGCCGTACAGGGTTTCTCCTCAGATACGCAGTATTTT.

V and J are TRBV30 and TRBJ1-1; D is ambiguous. The CDR3 spans 14 residues. Germline V gene data show CDR1 as GTSNPN and CDR2 as SVGIG (reference sequence). V was cut by 0 bases and J by 5 bases, with 13 bases left in between. The CDR3 nucleotides are TGTGCCTGGAGTGTAAGTGGGCCTTGGACTGAAGCTTTCTTT. Residues: CAWSVSGPWTEAFF.

The rearrangement joins TRBV11-2 to TRBJ1-1; 7 bases align to TRBD1. V lost 1 base, J lost 6 bases, and 11 bases stayed unmatched. Germline CDR1 and CDR2: SGHAT and FQNNGV. The CDR3 runs 16 residues. For the CDR3, the DNA is TGTGCCAGCAGCTTAGGAGGGGGCCCCCGCAGGGCTGAAGCTTTCTTT. It yields the protein CASSLGGGPRRAEAFF. The complete variable domain, with remaining parts taken from reference TRBV11-2 and TRBJ1-1, reads EAGVAQSPRYKIIEKRQSVAFWCNPISGHATLYWYQQILGQGPKLLIQFQNNGVVDDSQLPKDRFSAERLKGVDSTLKIQPAKLEDSAVYLCASSLGGGPRRAEAFFGQGTRLTVV.

The chain links TRBV4-3 to TRBJ1-6; 7 nucleotides agree with TRBD1. CDR3 length: 14 residues. Germline V gives CDR1 LGHNA, CDR2 YSLEER. With 2 bases clipped from V and 10 bases from J, the junction kept 5 bases outside the gene matches. The CDR3 sequence: CASSQQGGQSPLHF. CDR3 in DNA: TGCGCCAGCAGCCAACAGGGGGGTCAGTCACCCCTCCACTTT.

The chain is built from TRBV11-1 and TRBJ1-6; D might be TRBD1 (5 bases). The V and J ends lost 6 bases and 7 bases respectively, with 13 bases between them. The CDR3 loop spans 14 amino acids. The germline gives CDR1 SGHAT, CDR2 FQDESV (reference sequence). CDR3 nucleotide sequence: TGTGCCAGCAGGTGGGGACCGGGCAATTCACCCCTCCACTTT. This translates into CASRWGPGNSPLHF. Combining the CDR3 with reference TRBV11-1 and TRBJ1-6 gives the whole variable domain EAEVAQSPRYKITEKSQAVAFWCDPISGHATLYWYRQILGQGPELLVQFQDESVVDDSQLPKDRFSAERLKGVDSTLKIQPAELGDSAMYLCASRWGPGNSPLHFGNGTRLTVT.

This clone has only one observation. The rearrangement joins TRBV5-4 to TRBJ1-5; perhaps TRBD1 as D (6 bases). Germline CDR1 is SGHNT and CDR2 is YYREEE (reference sequence). This CDR3 is built from 17 residues. V was trimmed by 3 bases and J by 2 bases, leaving 18 bases between them. In DNA form, the CDR3 reads TGTGCCAGCAGCTATACCGGCCTAAACAGGGGCAATCAGCCCCAGCATTTT. Its translation is CASSYTGLNRGNQPQHF.

The chain links TRBV4-3 to TRBJ2-1; D ambiguous. CDR3 length: 15 amino acids. The germline V gene has CDR1 LGHNA and CDR2 YSLEER. V shed 1 base and J shed 5 bases, with 12 bases lying between them. CDR3 in amino acids: CASSQAPGLDNEQFF. Written as DNA, the CDR3 is TGCGCCAGCAGCCAAGCCCCGGGTCTGGACAATGAGCAGTTCTTC.

This clone has a single count. The chain employs TRBV29-1 and TRBJ1-1; D uncertain. The CDR3 has 14 amino acids. Germline lookup yields CDR1 SQVTM and CDR2 ANQGSEA. V lost 2 bases, J lost 4 bases, and 14 bases lay in between. CDR3 DNA sequence: TGCAGCGTTGAAAGCAGCTTCGAGGTCACTGAAGCTTTCTTT. Translated: CSVESSFEVTEAFF.